Each of the 3 T cell receptor beta chains below was sequenced from the same sample in a study of tumor-infiltrating lymphocytes in primary liver carcinoma (dated by TCRdb to between 2016 and 2019). Instrument used: Illumina HiSeq 2500. Starting from about 500 ng total RNA, TCRbeta-specific cDNA was produced by reverse transcription with a constant-region primer and ProtoScript II reverse transcriptase. TCRbeta libraries were built with three nested multiplex PCR rounds, a slightly modified ARM-PCR procedure. The first two PCR rounds used multiplex TRBV1-TRBV30 forward primers with a Cbeta reverse primer, each for around 10 cycles. TCRdb cleaned the public reads at Q25 with fastp, built clones with MiXCR and kept in-frame beta chains. CDR3 protein sequences are deduplicated, and each keeps its most common genes and DNA. Present in this sample are approximately 330,000 distinct CDR3 sequences, around 60% of which were seen just once. The ten largest make up about 6% of the sample.

Blood RNA was extracted from unsorted whole blood with TRIzol reagent; germline DNA came from the DNeasy Blood & Tissue kit. Sequenced material: peripheral blood. The receptors stem from a man aged 40-55 years with primary liver carcinoma and hepatitis B virus infection.

The V and J genes are TRBV19 and TRBJ2-2, with D maybe TRBD2 (5 bases). V shed 3 bases and J shed 4 bases, with 12 bases lying between them. The CDR3 consists of 15 residues. Germline assignment: CDR1 LNHDA and CDR2 SQIVND (reference sequence). The CDR3 protein is CASSISSRGTGELFF. DNA of the CDR3: TGTGCCAGTAGTATTTCGTCACGGGGCACCGGGGAGCTGTTTTTT.

Note on this clonotype: The junction and the germline gene differ at one end; a read error may be behind it. The V and J genes are TRBV28 and TRBJ2-2, with 10 nucleotides matching TRBD2. This CDR3 region has 15 residues. Germline assignment: CDR1 MDHEN and CDR2 SYDVKM. For the CDR3, the DNA is TGTGCCACCACGGGACTAGCGAGGAACACCGTGGAGCTGTTTTTT. Translation gives CATTGLARNTVELFF.

Of note for this clonotype: Because the CDR3 is missing its conserved closing phenylalanine or tryptophan, this is likely a read error. J is TRBJ1-2 and V is TRBV5-6, with D maybe TRBD1 (5 bases). The CDR3 contains 14 residues. Germline lookup yields CDR1 SGHDT and CDR2 YYEEEE. V dropped 7 bases and J dropped 7 bases, with 20 bases sitting between them. The CDR3: CASGWSGADSGYTL. CDR3 coding DNA: TGTGCCAGCGGCTGGAGCGGGGCCGACAGTGGCTACACCCTC.